The rows below give T cell receptor beta chains drawn from one sample of a study of T cell responses to AZD1222 COVID-19 vaccine. Profiled with immunoSEQ multiplex PCR; TCRdb holds only in-frame clones, not every one. This sample has roughly 150,000 clones, with around 89% found just once. Here the sequenced sample was peripheral blood, taken 28 days after the second AZD1222 dose. The receptors originated from an adult who received the AZD1222 COVID-19 vaccine. The CDR3 runs from the conserved cysteine through the conserved F or W. A D gene is named only where the DNA matches it firmly. A clone size is listed for some rows: how often the clone was seen (once, few, many), or a class if it is expanded.

size: -; J: TRBJ1-2; V: TRBV28; D: -; CDR3: CASSGTSSGNYGYTF; DNA: TGTGCCAGCAGTGGGACCAGTTCCGGGAACTATGGCTACACCTTC
size: -; J: TRBJ2-7; V: TRBV18; D: -; CDR3: CASSPTGLVYEQYF; DNA: TGTGCCAGCTCACCGACGGGACTTGTCTACGAGCAGTACTTC
size: -; J: TRBJ2-2; V: TRBV7-3; D: -; CDR3: CASSPGLTTGELFF; DNA: TGTGCCAGCAGCCCGGGACTTACCACCGGGGAGCTGTTTTTT
size: -; J: TRBJ2-1; V: TRBV30; D: TRBD1; CDR3: CAWSPGQGGLVQFF; DNA: TGTGCCTGGAGTCCAGGACAGGGGGGACTCGTGCAGTTCTTC
size: -; J: TRBJ2-2; V: TRBV5-1; D: TRBD1; CDR3: CASASQGAISSTGELFF; DNA: TGCGCCAGCGCGTCCCAGGGGGCAATTTCGAGTACCGGGGAGCTGTTTTTT
size: -; J: TRBJ1-2; V: TRBV29-1; D: TRBD1; CDR3: CSVSNGGQGDYGYTF; DNA: TGCAGCGTCTCGAACGGGGGACAGGGGGACTATGGCTACACCTTC
size: -; J: TRBJ2-1; V: TRBV10-2; D: -; CDR3: CASSATANNEQFF; DNA: TGCGCCAGCAGTGCTACAGCCAACAATGAGCAGTTCTTC
size: -; J: TRBJ1-1; V: TRBV19; D: TRBD1; CDR3: CASKVLQGVNTEAFF; DNA: TGTGCCAGTAAAGTGCTACAGGGGGTGAACACTGAAGCTTTCTTT
size: -; J: TRBJ2-1; V: TRBV24-1; D: -; CDR3: CATSDLRVGDGHNEQFF; DNA: TGTGCCACCAGTGATTTGCGGGTAGGGGACGGGCACAATGAGCAGTTCTTC
size: few; J: TRBJ1-5; V: TRBV20-1; D: -; CDR3: CSASLGSNQPQHF; DNA: TGCAGTGCTAGTTTGGGTTCTAATCAGCCCCAGCATTTT
size: -; J: TRBJ1-5; V: TRBV21-1; D: -; CDR3: CASVGTARVNQPQHF; DNA: TGTGCCAGCGTAGGGACAGCGAGGGTCAATCAGCCCCAGCATTTT
size: -; J: TRBJ1-6; V: TRBV29-1; D: TRBD1; CDR3: CSVAGQANSPLHF; DNA: TGCAGCGTGGCGGGACAGGCCAATTCACCCCTCCACTTT
size: -; J: TRBJ2-7; V: TRBV10-3; D: TRBD1; CDR3: CAIGTGSYEQYF; DNA: TGTGCCATCGGGACAGGGTCCTACGAGCAGTACTTC
size: -; J: TRBJ2-3; V: TRBV6-2/TRBV6-3; D: -; CDR3: CASSYRATDTQYF; DNA: TGTGCCAGCAGTTACAGGGCCACAGATACGCAGTATTTT
size: once; J: TRBJ1-4; V: TRBV10-3; D: -; CDR3: CAISETDSEKLFF; DNA: TGTGCCATCAGTGAGACGGACAGTGAAAAACTGTTTTTT
size: few; J: TRBJ2-1; V: TRBV10-1; D: TRBD1; CDR3: CASSEAGTGFVNEQFF; DNA: TGCGCCAGCAGTGAGGCCGGGACAGGGTTTGTTAATGAGCAGTTCTTC
size: -; J: TRBJ1-1; V: TRBV11-1; D: -; CDR3: CASSLAGSGTEAFF; DNA: TGTGCCAGCAGCTTGGCGGGGAGTGGGACTGAAGCTTTCTTT
size: -; J: TRBJ2-5; V: TRBV19; D: -; CDR3: CATGQYQETQYF; DNA: TGTGCCACTGGACAGTACCAAGAGACCCAGTACTTC
size: -; J: TRBJ2-1; V: TRBV20-1; D: -; CDR3: CSASSGKSYNEQFF; DNA: TGCAGTGCTAGTTCCGGGAAGTCCTACAATGAGCAGTTCTTC
size: -; J: TRBJ2-5; V: TRBV15; D: -; CDR3: CATSRDHRQGKTQYF; DNA: TGTGCCACCAGCAGAGATCACCGCCAGGGAAAGACCCAGTACTTC
size: -; J: TRBJ2-5; V: TRBV30; D: -; CDR3: CAWSRQLQETQYF; DNA: TGTGCCTGGAGTCGGCAGCTCCAAGAGACCCAGTACTTC
size: -; J: TRBJ2-3; V: TRBV19; D: TRBD2; CDR3: CASSIGTSGRLDTQYF; DNA: TGTGCCAGTAGTATCGGGACTAGCGGGAGACTGGATACGCAGTATTTT
size: -; J: TRBJ1-1; V: TRBV28; D: -; CDR3: CASTPGHMNTEAFF; DNA: TGTGCCAGCACTCCGGGACATATGAACACTGAAGCTTTCTTT
size: once; J: TRBJ1-6; V: TRBV19; D: -; CDR3: CATRRGGVANSPLHF; DNA: TGTGCCACTAGGAGAGGGGGAGTCGCAAATTCACCCCTCCACTTT
size: -; J: TRBJ1-2; V: TRBV5-1; D: TRBD1; CDR3: CASSPGGQGYGYTF; DNA: TGCGCCAGCAGCCCGGGGGGACAGGGATATGGCTACACCTTC
size: -; J: TRBJ2-1; V: TRBV7-6; D: -; CDR3: CASSLAVHEQFF; DNA: TGTGCCAGCAGCTTAGCTGTTCATGAGCAGTTCTTC